A selection of T cell receptor beta chains follows, all from one sample in a study of T cell repertoires in cytomegalovirus infection. TCRdb itself ran the reads through MiXCR, one entry per CDR3 protein. The sample records 65,000 to 90,000 distinct CDR3 sequences, over 3.5% being singletons. The sequencing input was PBMCs. These receptors came from a human donor in good health (CMV status not recorded). Some clones in this sample may be carry-over from other donors' samples. The CDR3 runs from the conserved cysteine through the conserved F or W. D genes are given only for firm matches. Not all rows give a size; the values are once, few, many and, for expanded clones, a class.

TRBV7-9,TRBD2,TRBJ2-3,many,16,CASSVKREGPADTQYF,TGTGCCAGCAGCGTCAAGCGGGAGGGCCCGGCAGATACGCAGTATTTT
TRBV7-6,NA,TRBJ1-4,many,16,CASSSRTVATNEKLFF,TGTGCCAGCAGCTCTCGGACAGTTGCAACTAATGAAAAACTGTTTTTT
TRBV6-2/TRBV6-3,NA,TRBJ2-7,many,11,CASRNSYEQYF,TGTGCCAGCAGAAACAGCTACGAGCAGTACTTC
TRBV4-3,NA,TRBJ2-7,NA,15,CASSQDLGNLRAEYF,TGCGCCAGCAGCCAAGATTTGGGGAACTTACGAGCGGAGTACTTC
TRBV7-3,TRBD2,TRBJ2-1,many,16,CASSPGTSGRPNEQFF,TGTGCCAGCAGCCCCGGGACTAGCGGGAGACCCAATGAGCAGTTCTTC
TRBV7-2,TRBD2,TRBJ2-5,many,15,CASSLQSGRVETQYF,TGTGCCAGCAGCTTACAAAGCGGGAGGGTAGAGACCCAGTACTTC
TRBV7-8,NA,TRBJ1-4,many,17,CASSLAVGLTTNEKLFF,TGTGCCAGCAGCTTAGCCGTGGGCCTAACAACTAATGAAAAACTGTTTTTT
TRBV7-2,NA,TRBJ2-7,many,14,CASSLIANTYEQYF,TGTGCCAGCAGCTTAATTGCAAATACCTACGAGCAGTACTTC
TRBV7-8,NA,TRBJ1-4,many,14,CASSSEGWGEKLFF,TGTGCCAGCAGCTCAGAGGGGTGGGGTGAAAAACTGTTTTTT
TRBV11-1,NA,TRBJ1-5,many,13,CASSLGPGQPQHF,TGTGCCAGCAGCTTAGGCCCGGGTCAGCCCCAGCATTTT
TRBV7-2,TRBD2,TRBJ2-7,many,14,CASSSSGGTYEQYF,TGTGCCAGCAGCTCTAGCGGGGGAACCTACGAGCAGTACTTC
TRBV7-8,NA,TRBJ2-3,many,10,CASSRQPQYF,TGTGCCAGCAGTCGGCAACCGCAGTATTTT
TRBV7-3,NA,TRBJ2-5,many,18,CASSPTRTPFVSLETQYF,TGTGCCAGCAGCCCAACTAGGACTCCATTCGTGAGTTTGGAGACCCAGTACTTC
TRBV20-1,NA,TRBJ2-2,few,13,CSAPKGGSGELFF,TGCAGTGCCCCCAAGGGGGGTTCCGGGGAGCTGTTTTTT
TRBV2,NA,TRBJ1-1,many,13,CASSEAFQGRAFF,TGTGCCAGCAGTGAAGCCTTTCAGGGGAGGGCTTTCTTT
TRBV12-3/TRBV12-4,TRBD1,TRBJ2-2,many,16,CASSFTGTGTFGELFF,TGTGCCAGCAGTTTTACCGGGACAGGGACTTTCGGGGAGCTGTTTTTT
TRBV20-1,NA,TRBJ2-3,NA,13,CSARPNLLDTQYF,TGCAGTGCTAGACCGAACCTGCTAGATACGCAGTATTTT
TRBV7-2,NA,TRBJ2-2,many,15,CASSQRSGSTGELFF,TGTGCCAGCAGCCAGAGGTCAGGGAGCACCGGGGAGCTGTTTTTT
TRBV7-2,NA,TRBJ1-5,many,16,CASSLGIRGTDQPQHF,TGTGCCAGCAGCTTAGGAATTCGGGGTACGGATCAGCCCCAGCATTTT
TRBV7-2,NA,TRBJ1-1,once,15,CTSILEYSSNTEAFF,TGTACCAGCATCTTAGAGTACAGCTCGAACACTGAAGCTTTCTTT
TRBV28,NA,TRBJ2-3,once,12,CASSGSSDTQYF,TGTGCCAGCAGCGGGAGTTCGGATACGCAGTATTTT
TRBV29-1,NA,TRBJ2-1,many,15,CSVVQTITSYNEQFF,TGCAGCGTTGTTCAAACCATTACATCCTACAATGAGCAGTTCTTC
TRBV6-2/TRBV6-3,TRBD2,TRBJ2-2,many,17,CASLDGLAGGGTGELFF,TGTGCCAGCCTTGACGGACTAGCGGGAGGTGGCACCGGGGAGCTGTTTTTT
TRBV7-2,NA,TRBJ2-1,few,15,CASSLGGAVNNEQFF,TGTGCCAGCAGCTTAGGGGGGGCAGTGAACAATGAGCAGTTCTTC
TRBV7-2,NA,TRBJ1-2,many,12,CASSLGHYGYTF,TGTGCCAGCAGCCTGGGACACTATGGCTACACCTTC
TRBV5-4,TRBD2,TRBJ2-3,many,18,CASSLSLTSGGSTDTQYF,TGTGCCAGCAGCTTGAGCTTGACTAGCGGGGGGAGCACAGATACGCAGTATTTT
TRBV7-2,TRBD2,TRBJ2-7,many,14,CASSLYAGGYEQYF,TGTGCCAGCAGCTTGTACGCGGGGGGGTACGAGCAGTACTTC
TRBV4-3,TRBD2,TRBJ2-1,many,16,CASSQDTSGRTNEQFF,TGCGCCAGCAGCCAAGACACTAGCGGGAGGACCAATGAGCAGTTCTTC
TRBV7-2,TRBD2,TRBJ2-1,many,14,CASSPGREGGEQFF,TGTGCCAGCAGCCCCGGGAGGGAGGGGGGAGAGCAGTTCTTC
TRBV7-9,NA,TRBJ2-7,many,15,CASSSPKESGYEQYF,TGTGCCAGCAGCTCACCGAAAGAATCGGGCTACGAGCAGTACTTC
TRBV7-2,TRBD2,TRBJ2-6,many,17,CASSGSGGASGANVLTF,TGTGCCAGCAGCGGTAGCGGGGGGGCGTCTGGGGCCAACGTCCTGACTTTC
TRBV6-2/TRBV6-3,NA,TRBJ2-5,many,16,CASSYLPGMYQETQYF,TGTGCCAGCAGTTACTTGCCAGGGATGTACCAAGAGACCCAGTACTTC
TRBV15,TRBD2,TRBJ2-2,many,16,CATSRVSGRKDGELFF,TGTGCCACCAGCAGAGTTAGCGGGAGAAAGGACGGGGAGCTGTTTTTT
TRBV7-2,TRBD1,TRBJ1-5,many,16,CASSLALTGVLQPQHF,TGTGCCAGCAGCTTAGCCTTGACAGGGGTTCTTCAGCCCCAGCATTTT
TRBV10-3,TRBD1,TRBJ1-4,many,14,CATTQGQGREKLFF,TGTGCCACGACGCAAGGACAGGGGAGGGAAAAACTGTTTTTT
TRBV20-1,NA,TRBJ2-1,many,14,CSASGTPGLNEQFF,TGCAGTGCCTCGGGGACCCCCGGGTTGAATGAGCAGTTCTTC
TRBV7-2,TRBD1,TRBJ1-1,many,14,CASSVTGGYFEAFF,TGTGCCAGCAGCGTAACAGGGGGATACTTTGAAGCTTTCTTT
TRBV7-2,NA,TRBJ2-4,NA,17,CASSFDRKILAKNIQYF,TGTGCCAGCAGCTTCGATCGAAAAATTCTAGCCAAAAACATTCAGTACTTC
TRBV7-8,NA,TRBJ2-7,many,17,CASSLAVYPTRAYEQYF,TGTGCCAGCAGCTTAGCTGTCTATCCAACCAGGGCCTACGAGCAGTACTTC
TRBV7-2,TRBD1,TRBJ1-2,many,15,CASSLDIGQGYGYTF,TGTGCCAGCAGCTTAGATATCGGACAGGGGTATGGCTACACCTTC
TRBV7-3,NA,TRBJ2-2,many,14,CASSLTVPTGELFF,TGTGCCAGCAGCTTGACCGTCCCTACCGGGGAGCTGTTTTTT
TRBV12-3/TRBV12-4,TRBD2,TRBJ2-1,many,14,CASSPSGVDNEQFF,TGTGCCAGCAGCCCGAGCGGGGTAGACAATGAGCAGTTCTTC
TRBV4-1,NA,TRBJ1-2,many,15,CASSQEVQGYYGYTF,TGCGCCAGCAGCCAAGAGGTACAGGGTTACTATGGCTACACCTTC
TRBV10-3,NA,TRBJ2-7,many,13,CAILRDNSYEQYF,TGTGCCATCCTCCGGGACAACTCCTACGAGCAGTACTTC
TRBV7-2,TRBD2,TRBJ2-3,many,14,CASSPTSGTDTQYF,TGTGCCAGCAGCCCGACTAGCGGCACAGATACGCAGTATTTT
TRBV7-3,NA,TRBJ1-2,few,16,CASSPRLVSDNYGYTF,TGTGCCAGCAGCCCTCGTCTGGTCTCCGATAACTATGGCTACACCTTC
TRBV7-2,NA,TRBJ2-3,many,11,CASSLTWTQYF,TGTGCCAGCAGCTTAACTTGGACGCAGTATTTT
TRBV7-8,TRBD2,TRBJ2-7,many,15,CASSSQAGGPYEQYF,TGTGCCAGCAGCTCCCAGGCGGGAGGGCCTTACGAGCAGTACTTC
TRBV20-1,TRBD1,TRBJ2-3,many,15,CSARPGQGGADTQYF,TGCAGTGCTAGACCGGGACAGGGTGGCGCAGATACGCAGTATTTT
TRBV6-5,NA,TRBJ2-5,many,15,CASSLSPNLGETQYF,TGTGCCAGCAGTTTATCCCCTAACTTGGGGGAGACCCAGTACTTC
TRBV20-1,NA,TRBJ2-5,many,11,CSARDLETQYF,TGCAGTGCTAGAGATCTTGAGACCCAGTACTTC
TRBV7-2,NA,TRBJ2-3,many,13,CASSSTYTDTQYF,TGTGCCAGCAGTTCGACTTACACAGATACGCAGTATTTT
TRBV7-9,TRBD1,TRBJ1-2,many,13,CASSPRTGIGYTF,TGTGCCAGCAGCCCCCGGACAGGGATTGGCTACACCTTC
TRBV7-6,NA,TRBJ1-2,NA,16,CASSRFTGPLPYGYTF,TGTGCCAGCAGCCGATTTACAGGGCCGCTCCCTTATGGCTACACCTTC
TRBV6-1,NA,TRBJ2-5,many,13,CASSKTSRETQYF,TGTGCCAGCAGTAAGACTAGTAGAGAGACCCAGTACTTC
TRBV7-2,NA,TRBJ2-3,many,16,CASSPRTAMGSDTQYF,TGTGCCAGCAGCCCTAGGACAGCCATGGGGTCAGATACGCAGTATTTT
TRBV7-2,TRBD2,TRBJ2-1,NA,16,CASSLGLAGKTGEQFF,TGTGCCAGCAGCTTAGGACTAGCGGGCAAGACTGGTGAGCAGTTCTTC